The present TCR beta chain was sequenced within a study of cytotoxic CD8 clonotypes in ibrutinib-treated CLL. Study details: Complete response was seen in 2 patients and partial in roughly 25; about twelve progressed and about 14 stayed remitted after a median approximately 70 months. Whole-study findings and limits: Baseline levels were approached again at progression, after clonality had risen at ibrutinib response.

Note on this clone: Its antigen is currently unknown.

The planned depth of sequencing spanned 1 in 200,000 to 1 in 1 million T cells. Sequenced by immunoSEQ multiplex PCR; TCRdb stores in-frame clones only, minus some. Of hundreds of thousands of clones listed, approximately 80% are singletons. The TCR was taken from a human donor with chronic lymphocytic leukemia. This sample comprised PBMCs, obtained before ibrutinib treatment.

DNA of the CDR3: TGTGCCAGCAGTTACTCAGAGGGCTCCTACGAGCAGTACTTC. It translates to CASSYSEGSYEQYF. The rearrangement uses TRBV6-6 and TRBJ2-7, with a tentative D call TRBD2 (5 bases). CDR3 size: 14 residues. Germline values: CDR1 MNHNY, CDR2 SVGAGI (reference sequence). V was clipped by 0 bases and J by 0 bases, with 6 bases between them.